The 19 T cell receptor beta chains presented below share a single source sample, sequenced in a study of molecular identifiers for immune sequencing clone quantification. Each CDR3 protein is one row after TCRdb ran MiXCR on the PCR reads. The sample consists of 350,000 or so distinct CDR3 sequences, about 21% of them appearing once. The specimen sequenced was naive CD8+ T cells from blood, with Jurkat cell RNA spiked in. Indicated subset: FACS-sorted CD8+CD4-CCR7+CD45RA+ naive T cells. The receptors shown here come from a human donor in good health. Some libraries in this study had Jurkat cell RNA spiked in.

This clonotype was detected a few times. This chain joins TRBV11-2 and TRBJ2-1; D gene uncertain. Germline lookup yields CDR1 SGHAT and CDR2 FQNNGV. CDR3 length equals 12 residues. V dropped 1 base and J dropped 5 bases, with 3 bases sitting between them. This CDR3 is CASSLAHNEQFF. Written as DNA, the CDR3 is TGTGCCAGCAGCTTAGCCCACAATGAGCAGTTCTTC.

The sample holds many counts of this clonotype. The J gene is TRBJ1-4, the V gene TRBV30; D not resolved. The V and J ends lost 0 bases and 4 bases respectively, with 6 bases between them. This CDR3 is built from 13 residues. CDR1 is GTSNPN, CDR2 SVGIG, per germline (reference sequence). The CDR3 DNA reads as TGTGCCTGGAGTGTGGACGTTAATGAAAAACTGTTTTTT. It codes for CAWSVDVNEKLFF.

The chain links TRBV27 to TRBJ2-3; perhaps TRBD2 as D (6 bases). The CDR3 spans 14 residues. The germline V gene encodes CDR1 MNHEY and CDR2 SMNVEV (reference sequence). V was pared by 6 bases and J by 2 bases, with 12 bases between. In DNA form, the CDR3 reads TGTGCCAGCAGAGGGACTTTAATCACAGATACGCAGTATTTT. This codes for CASRGTLITDTQYF.

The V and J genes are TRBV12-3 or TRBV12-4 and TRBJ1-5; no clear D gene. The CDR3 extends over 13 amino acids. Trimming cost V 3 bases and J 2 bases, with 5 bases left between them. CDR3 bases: TGTGCCAGCAGTTTTTCAGGCAATCAGCCCCAGCATTTT. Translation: CASSFSGNQPQHF.

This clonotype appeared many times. The CDR3, as DNA: TGTGCCAGCAGCTTGTTCGGAGGGTACACTGAAGCTTTCTTT. Its translation is CASSLFGGYTEAFF. The genes are TRBV5-4 and TRBJ1-1; D is ambiguous. Germline V CDR1 and CDR2: SGHNT, YYREEE (reference sequence). The V end was cut by 1 base, the J end by 3 bases, with 10 bases between. The CDR3 loop spans 14 amino acids.

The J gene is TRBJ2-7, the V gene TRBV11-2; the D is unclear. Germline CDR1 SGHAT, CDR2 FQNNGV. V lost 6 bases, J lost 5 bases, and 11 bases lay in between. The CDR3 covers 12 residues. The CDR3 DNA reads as TGTGCCAGCAGTTCCGACTGGGACGAGCAGTACTTC. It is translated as CASSSDWDEQYF.

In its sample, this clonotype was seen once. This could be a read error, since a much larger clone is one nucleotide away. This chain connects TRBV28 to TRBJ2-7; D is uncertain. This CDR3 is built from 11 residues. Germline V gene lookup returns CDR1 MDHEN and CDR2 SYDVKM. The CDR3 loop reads CASCTADEQCF. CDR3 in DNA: TGTGCCAGCTGCACCGCAGACGAGCAGTGCTTC.

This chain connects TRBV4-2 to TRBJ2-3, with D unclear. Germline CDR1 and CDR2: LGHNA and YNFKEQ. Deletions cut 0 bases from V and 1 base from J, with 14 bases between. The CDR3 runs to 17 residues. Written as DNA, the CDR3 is TGTGCCAGCAGCCAAGAGTGGGGTAACGTTGGCACAGATACGCAGTATTTT. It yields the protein CASSQEWGNVGTDTQYF.

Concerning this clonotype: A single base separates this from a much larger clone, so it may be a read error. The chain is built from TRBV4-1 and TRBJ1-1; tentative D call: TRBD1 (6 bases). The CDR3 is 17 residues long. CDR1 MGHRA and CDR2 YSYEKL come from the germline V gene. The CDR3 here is CASSPYPGVRGETETFF. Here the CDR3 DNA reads TGCGCCAGCAGCCCGTACCCAGGGGTGCGCGGTGAGACTGAAACTTTCTTT.

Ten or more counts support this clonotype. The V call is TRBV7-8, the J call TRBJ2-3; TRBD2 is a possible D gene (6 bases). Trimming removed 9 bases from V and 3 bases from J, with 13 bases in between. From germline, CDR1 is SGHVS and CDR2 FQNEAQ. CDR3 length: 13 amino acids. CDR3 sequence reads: CASRDSSTDTQYF. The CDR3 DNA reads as TGTGCCAGTCGGGACTCATCTACAGATACGCAGTATTTT. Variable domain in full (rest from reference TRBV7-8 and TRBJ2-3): GAGVSQSPRYKVAKRGQDVALRCDPISGHVSLFWYQQALGQGPEFLTYFQNEAQLDKSGLPSDRFFAERPEGSVSTLKIQRTQQEDSAVYLCASRDSSTDTQYFGPGTRLTVL.

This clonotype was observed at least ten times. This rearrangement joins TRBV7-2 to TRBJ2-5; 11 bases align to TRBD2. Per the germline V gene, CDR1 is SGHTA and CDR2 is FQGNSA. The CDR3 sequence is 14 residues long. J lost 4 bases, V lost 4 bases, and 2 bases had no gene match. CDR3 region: CASSSGTSGETQYF. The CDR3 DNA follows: TGTGCCAGCAGCTCCGGGACTAGCGGAGAGACCCAGTACTTC. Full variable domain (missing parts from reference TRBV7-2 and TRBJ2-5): GAGVSQSPSNKVTEKGKDVELRCDPISGHTALYWYRQSLGQGLEFLIYFQGNSAPDKSGLPSDRFSAERTGGSVSTLTIQRTQQEDSAVYLCASSSGTSGETQYFGPGTRLLVL.

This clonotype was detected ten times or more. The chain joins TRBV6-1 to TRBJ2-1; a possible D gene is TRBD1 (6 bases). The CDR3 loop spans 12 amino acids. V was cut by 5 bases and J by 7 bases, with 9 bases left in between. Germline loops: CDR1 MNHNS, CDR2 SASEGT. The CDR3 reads CASSKGGNEQFF. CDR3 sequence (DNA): TGTGCCAGCAGTAAAGGGGGAAATGAGCAGTTCTTC.

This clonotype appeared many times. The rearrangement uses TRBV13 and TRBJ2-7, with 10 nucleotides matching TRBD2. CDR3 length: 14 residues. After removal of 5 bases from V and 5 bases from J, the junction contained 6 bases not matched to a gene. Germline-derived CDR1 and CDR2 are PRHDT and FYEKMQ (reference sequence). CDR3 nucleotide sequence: TGTGCCAGCAGCCTGGGACTAGCGAAGCACGAGCAGTACTTC. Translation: CASSLGLAKHEQYF.

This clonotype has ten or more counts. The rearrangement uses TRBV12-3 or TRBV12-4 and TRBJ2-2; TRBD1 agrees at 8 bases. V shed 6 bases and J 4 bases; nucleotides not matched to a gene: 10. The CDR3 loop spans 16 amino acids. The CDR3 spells CASSRQRQGLTGELFF. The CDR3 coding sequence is TGTGCCAGCAGCCGTCAGAGACAGGGGCTCACCGGGGAGCTGTTTTTT.

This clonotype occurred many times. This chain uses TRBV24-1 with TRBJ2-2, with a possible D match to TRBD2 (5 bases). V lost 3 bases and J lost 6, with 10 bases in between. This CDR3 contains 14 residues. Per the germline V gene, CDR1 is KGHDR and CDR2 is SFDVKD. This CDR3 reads CATSDSYGAGELFF. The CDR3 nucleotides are TGTGCCACCAGTGATAGTTACGGGGCCGGGGAGCTGTTTTTT.

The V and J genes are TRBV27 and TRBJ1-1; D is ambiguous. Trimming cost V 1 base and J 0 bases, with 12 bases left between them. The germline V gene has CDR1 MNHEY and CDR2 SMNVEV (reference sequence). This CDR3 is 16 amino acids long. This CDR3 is CASSLLVPLMNTEAFF. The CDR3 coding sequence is TGTGCCAGCAGTTTATTAGTTCCGCTCATGAACACTGAAGCTTTCTTT.

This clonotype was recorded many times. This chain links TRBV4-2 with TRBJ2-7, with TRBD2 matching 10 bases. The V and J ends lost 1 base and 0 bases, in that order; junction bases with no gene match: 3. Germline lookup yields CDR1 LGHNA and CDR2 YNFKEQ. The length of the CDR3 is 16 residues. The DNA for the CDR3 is TGTGCCAGCAGCCAAGGGCTAGCGGGGGCCTCCTACGAGCAGTACTTC. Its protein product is CASSQGLAGASYEQYF.

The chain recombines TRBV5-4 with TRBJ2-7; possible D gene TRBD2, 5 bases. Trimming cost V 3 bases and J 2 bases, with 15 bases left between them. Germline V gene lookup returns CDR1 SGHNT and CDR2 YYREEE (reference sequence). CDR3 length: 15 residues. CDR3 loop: CASSSRGESAYEQYF. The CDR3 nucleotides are TGTGCCAGCAGCTCCCGTGGGGAGTCGGCCTACGAGCAGTACTTC.

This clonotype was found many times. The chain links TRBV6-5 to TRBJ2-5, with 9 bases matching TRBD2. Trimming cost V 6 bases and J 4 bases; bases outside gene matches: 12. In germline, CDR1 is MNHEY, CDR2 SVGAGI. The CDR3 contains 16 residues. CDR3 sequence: CASRITELAGTETQYF. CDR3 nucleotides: TGTGCCAGCAGGATTACAGAGCTAGCGGGAACAGAGACCCAGTACTTC.